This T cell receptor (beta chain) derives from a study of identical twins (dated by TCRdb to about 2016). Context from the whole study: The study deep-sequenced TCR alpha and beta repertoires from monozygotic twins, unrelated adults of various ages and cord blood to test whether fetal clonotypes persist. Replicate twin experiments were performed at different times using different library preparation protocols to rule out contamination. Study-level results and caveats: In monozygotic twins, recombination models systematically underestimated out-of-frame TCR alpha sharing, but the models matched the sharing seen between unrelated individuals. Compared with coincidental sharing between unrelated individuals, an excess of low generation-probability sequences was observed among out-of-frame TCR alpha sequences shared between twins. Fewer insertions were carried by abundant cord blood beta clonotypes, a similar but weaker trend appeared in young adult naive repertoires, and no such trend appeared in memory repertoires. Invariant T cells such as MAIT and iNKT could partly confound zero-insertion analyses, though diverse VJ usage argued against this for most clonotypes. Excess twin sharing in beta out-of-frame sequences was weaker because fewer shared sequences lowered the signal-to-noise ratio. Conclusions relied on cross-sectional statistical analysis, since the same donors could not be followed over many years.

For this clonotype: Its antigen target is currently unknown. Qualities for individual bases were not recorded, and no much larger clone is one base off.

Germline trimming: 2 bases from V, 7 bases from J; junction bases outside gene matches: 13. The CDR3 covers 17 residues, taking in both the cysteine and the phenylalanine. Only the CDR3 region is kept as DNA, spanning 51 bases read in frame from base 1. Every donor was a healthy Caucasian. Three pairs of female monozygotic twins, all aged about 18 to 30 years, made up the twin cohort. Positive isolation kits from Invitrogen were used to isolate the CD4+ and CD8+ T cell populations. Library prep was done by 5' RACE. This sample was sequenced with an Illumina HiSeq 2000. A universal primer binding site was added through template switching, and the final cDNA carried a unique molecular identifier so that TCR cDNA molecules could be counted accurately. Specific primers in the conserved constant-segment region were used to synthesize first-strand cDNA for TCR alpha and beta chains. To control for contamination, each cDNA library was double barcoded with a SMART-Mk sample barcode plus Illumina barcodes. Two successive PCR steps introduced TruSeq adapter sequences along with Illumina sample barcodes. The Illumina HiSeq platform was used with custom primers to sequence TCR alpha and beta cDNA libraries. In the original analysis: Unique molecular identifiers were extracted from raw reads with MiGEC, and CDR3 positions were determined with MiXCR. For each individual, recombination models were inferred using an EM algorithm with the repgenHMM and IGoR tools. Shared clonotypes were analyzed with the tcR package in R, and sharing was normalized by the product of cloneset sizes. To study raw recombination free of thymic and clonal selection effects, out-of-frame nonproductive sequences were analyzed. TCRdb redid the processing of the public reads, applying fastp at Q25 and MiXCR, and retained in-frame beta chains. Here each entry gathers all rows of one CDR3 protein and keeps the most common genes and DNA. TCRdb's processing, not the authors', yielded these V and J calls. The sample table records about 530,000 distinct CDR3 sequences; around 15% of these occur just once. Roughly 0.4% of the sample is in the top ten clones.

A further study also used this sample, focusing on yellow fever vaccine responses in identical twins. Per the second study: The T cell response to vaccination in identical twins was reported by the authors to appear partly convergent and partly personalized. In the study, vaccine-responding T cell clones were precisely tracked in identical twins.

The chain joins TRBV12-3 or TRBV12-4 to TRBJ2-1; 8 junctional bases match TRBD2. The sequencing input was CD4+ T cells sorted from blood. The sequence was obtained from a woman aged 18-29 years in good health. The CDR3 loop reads CASSLSGGAGESNEQFF. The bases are TGTGCCAGCAGTTTATCGGGGGGGGCGGGGGAGAGTAATGAGCAGTTCTTC.